The source of this T cell receptor beta chain is a study of CD4 T cells in relation to SARS-CoV-2 and coronaviruses. Study results and caveats: Monoreactive clones expanded significantly more to SARS-CoV-2 than crossreactive clones did.

Profiled with immunoSEQ multiplex PCR; TCRdb holds only in-frame clones, not every one. The sample holds 60,000 or so clones; 94% are singletons and the top ten take 0.14%. The length of the CDR3 is 20 residues. Per germline, CDR1 MNHNS and CDR2 SASEGT. After removal of 3 bases from V and 1 base from J, the junction contained 13 bases not matched to a gene. As concerns this clone: Its antigen is undetermined.

Unexposed donor CD4+ T cells date from about 2011-2018, before the COVID-19 pandemic. Naive and memory CD4+ T cells were separated from cryopreserved PBMCs. What was sequenced was naive CD4+ T cells from PBMCs. Subset: naive CD4+ T cells isolated by negative enrichment. The rearrangement joins TRBV6-1 to TRBJ2-1, with 12 positions matching TRBD2. The clonotype was recovered from a human donor in good health. The CDR3 is CASSDVSGLAGSPSYNEQFF. The CDR3 DNA follows: TGTGCCAGCAGTGATGTCAGTGGACTAGCGGGATCCCCTTCCTACAATGAGCAGTTCTTC.